Shown below are 29 T cell receptor beta chains from a single sample sequenced in a study of blood T cell repertoires in COVID-19. Clones were read by immunoSEQ multiplex PCR, and TCRdb kept only the in-frame ones, dropping some. The data contain 220,000 or so clones, under 90% of them singletons. The sequencing sample was made of peripheral blood. These receptors came from a man in his sixties who had recovered from COVID-19.

The rearrangement uses TRBV7-2 and TRBJ2-1, with TRBD2 matching 16 bases. The germline CDR1 and CDR2 sequences are SGHTA and FQGNSA. The CDR3 runs to 19 residues. Losses at the gene ends were 5 bases for V and 2 bases for J; bases not matched to a gene: 9. The CDR3 DNA is TGTGCCAGCAGCCCGCCGGGACTAGCGGGAGGGCCAACCTACAATGAGCAGTTCTTC. Translated: CASSPPGLAGGPTYNEQFF.

The V call is TRBV5-1, the J call TRBJ2-2; 7 bases agree with TRBD2. Germline V gene data show CDR1 as SGHRS and CDR2 as YFSETQ. V trimming: 7 bases; J trimming: 4 bases; junction bases outside the gene matches: 13. The CDR3 runs to 16 residues. The CDR3 DNA reads as TGCGCCAGCTCGATGGGAGGGCTTTCGGTCACCGGGGAGCTGTTTTTT. Residues: CASSMGGLSVTGELFF.

The chain carries TRBV4-3 and TRBJ1-6, with D perhaps matching TRBD1 (6 bases). CDR1 LGHNA and CDR2 YSLEER come from the germline V gene. V was cut by 1 base and J by 7 bases, with 14 bases left in between. This CDR3 is built from 16 residues. The CDR3 coding sequence is TGCGCCAGCAGCCAAGTTGGGCCGGACAGCAATTCACCCCTCCACTTT. It translates to CASSQVGPDSNSPLHF.

The rearrangement uses TRBV7-8 and TRBJ2-2; tentatively, D is TRBD1 (6 bases). This CDR3 region has 15 residues. The V gene lost 6 bases and the J gene lost 1 base, with 12 bases spanning the gap. CDR1 is SGHVS, CDR2 FQNEAQ, per germline. The CDR3 reads CASRTGTMNTGELFF. The CDR3 bases are TGTGCCAGCAGGACCGGGACAATGAACACCGGGGAGCTGTTTTTT.

This clone appeared a single time. The chain couples TRBV30 to TRBJ2-7; 10 nucleotides align to TRBD2. Trimming cost V 2 bases and J 5 bases; bases outside gene matches: 6. The CDR3 length is 14 residues. Germline V gives CDR1 GTSNPN, CDR2 SVGIG (reference sequence). The CDR3 reads CAWSLSGRNNEQYF. The CDR3 DNA sequence: TGTGCCTGGAGTCTTAGCGGGAGGAACAACGAGCAGTACTTC.

V and J are TRBV4-2 and TRBJ2-3, with 7 bases identical to TRBD2. The CDR3 extends over 15 amino acids. V was clipped by 0 bases and J by 1 base; unmatched bases: 1. CDR1 LGHNA and CDR2 YNFKEQ come from the germline V gene. The CDR3 nucleotides read TGTGCCAGCAGCCAAGATGGGGGGGGCACAGATACGCAGTATTTT. Protein product: CASSQDGGGTDTQYF.

V is TRBV12-5 and J is TRBJ2-3, with a weak D call TRBD1 (6 bases). The CDR3 length is 14 residues. Trimming left V 3 bases short and J 5 bases short, with 12 bases between. Germline values: CDR1 LGHNT, CDR2 FRNRAP. The CDR3 here is CASGLWGRQDTQYF. CDR3 bases: TGTGCTAGTGGTTTATGGGGGCGGCAAGATACGCAGTATTTT.

The chain joins TRBV7-3 to TRBJ2-1; TRBD2 matches 14 bases. V shed 2 bases and J 0 bases; nucleotides not matched to a gene: 12. Germline-derived CDR1 and CDR2 are SGHTA and FQGTGA. The CDR3 loop spans 21 amino acids. The CDR3 loop is CASSLVGTSGGRENSYNEQFF. CDR3 DNA sequence: TGTGCCAGCAGCTTAGTGGGGACTAGCGGGGGCCGAGAGAACTCCTACAATGAGCAGTTCTTC.

V gene TRBV28 combines with J gene TRBJ2-4; 9 bases align to TRBD1. Per the germline V gene, CDR1 is MDHEN and CDR2 is SYDVKM. CDR3 size: 14 residues. The J segment lost 6 bases and the V segment lost 5 bases, leaving 5 bases of the junction unmatched. The CDR3 sequence is CASSLGTGRNIQYF. CDR3 sequence (DNA): TGTGCCAGCAGTCTGGGGACAGGGAGAAACATTCAGTACTTC.

This chain joins TRBV28 and TRBJ1-2; possibly TRBD1 for D (5 bases). Germline assignment: CDR1 MDHEN and CDR2 SYDVKM. The germline V and J ends were trimmed by 6 bases and 3 bases, with 8 bases remaining between them. The CDR3 loop spans 12 amino acids. In DNA form, the CDR3 reads TGTGCCAGCAGCAGGGATCACTATGGCTACACCTTC. It specifies CASSRDHYGYTF.

The chain carries TRBV19 and TRBJ2-3; 13 positions match TRBD2. CDR1 and CDR2 (germline): LNHDA, SQIVND (reference sequence). This CDR3 comprises 17 residues. Unmatched junction bases numbered 5, after V lost 5 bases and J lost 0 bases. The chain's CDR3 is CASSGTSGAPSTDTQYF. The CDR3 DNA reads as TGTGCCAGTAGTGGGACTAGCGGGGCCCCTAGCACAGATACGCAGTATTTT. The full variable domain, rest sourced from reference TRBV19 and TRBJ2-3, is DGGITQSPKYLFRKEGQNVTLSCEQNLNHDAMYWYRQDPGQGLRLIYYSQIVNDFQKGDIAEGYSVSREKKESFPLTVTSAQKNPTAFYLCASSGTSGAPSTDTQYFGPGTRLTVL.

The chain is built from TRBV7-3 and TRBJ2-7; tentative D call: TRBD2 (5 bases). Deletions cut 1 base from V and 3 bases from J, with 10 bases between. The CDR3 runs 14 residues. Looked up from germline, CDR1 is SGHTA and CDR2 is FQGTGA. This CDR3 is CASSLNREGYEQYF. As DNA, the CDR3 is TGTGCCAGCAGCTTAAACCGGGAAGGCTACGAGCAGTACTTC.

The table lists this clone with a count of one. This chain uses TRBV6-2 or TRBV6-3 with TRBJ2-3, with D possibly TRBD2 on 6 matching bases. CDR3 length: 16 residues. CDR1 is MNHEY and CDR2 is SVGEGT in the germline V gene. V lost 6 bases, J lost 0 bases, and 16 bases lay in between. CDR3 coding DNA: TGTGCCAGCAGCACCTCACCTAGCGACAGCACAGATACGCAGTATTTT. Protein product: CASSTSPSDSTDTQYF.

The chain uses TRBV4-1 and TRBJ2-3; the match to TRBD2 covers 8 bases. The ends lost 1 base at V and 3 bases at J; junction bases unmatched: 3. The CDR3 extends over 15 amino acids. CDR1 MGHRA and CDR2 YSYEKL come from the germline V gene. The CDR3 loop is CASSQGRGGTDTQYF. Written as DNA, the CDR3 is TGCGCCAGCAGCCAAGGACGGGGGGGAACAGATACGCAGTATTTT.

V and J are TRBV7-3 and TRBJ2-1, with D possibly being TRBD2 (5 bases). CDR1 is SGHTA, CDR2 FQGTGA, per germline. The CDR3 runs to 14 residues. V was trimmed by 0 bases and J by 3 bases, leaving 6 bases between them. Written as DNA, the CDR3 is TGTGCCAGCAGCTTAACACGGGACTACAATGAGCAGTTCTTC. This codes for CASSLTRDYNEQFF.

The chain employs TRBV7-2 and TRBJ2-3, with 9 bases matching TRBD2. Germline V gives CDR1 SGHTA, CDR2 FQGNSA. V dropped 3 bases and J dropped 4; count of bases not matched to a gene: 11. This CDR3 contains 17 residues. The CDR3 sequence is CASSFLGSGSFSDTQYF. The CDR3 bases are TGTGCCAGCAGCTTCCTCGGTAGCGGGAGTTTCTCAGATACGCAGTATTTT.

This chain links TRBV7-3 with TRBJ1-1, with D unclear. This CDR3 region has 13 residues. V was clipped by 5 bases and J by 0 bases, with 7 bases between them. The germline gives CDR1 SGHTA, CDR2 FQGTGA. CDR3 nucleotides: TGTGCCAGCAGCGCGACTGTGAACACTGAAGCTTTCTTT. Its translation is CASSATVNTEAFF.

J is TRBJ2-1 and V is TRBV15, with no clear D. V lost 1 base to trimming and J lost 10 bases, with 11 bases between them. Germline V lookup: CDR1 LNHNV, CDR2 YYDKDF (reference sequence). This CDR3 spans 13 amino acids. The CDR3 is CATSRVTRTEQFF. CDR3 coding DNA: TGTGCCACCAGCAGAGTGACTCGCACCGAGCAGTTCTTC.

The V and J genes are TRBV18 and TRBJ1-1; 7 bases line up with TRBD1. V shed 4 bases, J shed 6 bases, and the junction held 8 bases outside the gene matches. The CDR3 runs to 14 residues. CDR1 is KGHSH and CDR2 is LQKENI in the germline V gene. The CDR3 DNA follows: TGTGCCAGCTCACAGGGGGCGGTAATCCCTGAAGCTTTCTTT. It specifies CASSQGAVIPEAFF. The entire variable domain, with the rest obtained from reference TRBV18 and TRBJ1-1, is as follows: NAGVMQNPRHLVRRRGQEARLRCSPMKGHSHVYWYRQLPEEGLKFMVYLQKENIIDESGMPKERFSAEFPKEGPSILRIQQVVRGDSAAYFCASSQGAVIPEAFFGQGTRLTVV.

V is TRBV19 and J is TRBJ1-3; 7 bases map to TRBD1. The CDR3 sequence is 14 residues long. The ends lost 6 bases at V and 1 base at J; junction bases unmatched: 3. Germline-derived CDR1 and CDR2 are LNHDA and SQIVND (reference sequence). The CDR3 here is CASSPTGSGNTIYF. The DNA of the CDR3 is TGTGCCAGTAGCCCGACAGGGTCTGGAAACACCATATATTTT.

The rearrangement joins TRBV7-9 to TRBJ1-2; D unresolved. Deletions cut 1 base from V and 8 bases from J, with 17 bases between. Looked up from germline, CDR1 is SEHNR and CDR2 is FQNEAQ (reference sequence). The CDR3 length is 15 residues. CDR3 bases: TGTGCCAGCAGCTTAGTTGCGACTCTCGGAAGGGGCTACACCTTC. Translation gives CASSLVATLGRGYTF.

This chain connects TRBV10-3 to TRBJ2-1, with TRBD2 matching over 8 bases. Germline assignment: CDR1 ENHRY and CDR2 SYGVKD. Trimming cost V 4 bases and J 5 bases; bases outside gene matches: 13. This CDR3 spans 17 amino acids. The CDR3 coding sequence is TGTGCCATCAGTGCGGGGACTAGTCAGGGGACTAACAATGAGCAGTTCTTC. This translates into CAISAGTSQGTNNEQFF.

The V call is TRBV11-2, the J call TRBJ1-4; possible D gene TRBD1, 5 bases. There are 11 residues in the CDR3. The germline CDR1 and CDR2 sequences are SGHAT and FQNNGV. The V end lost 7 bases, the J end lost 14 bases, and 14 bases lay between the germline ends. CDR3 DNA sequence: TGTGCCAGCACCGGAGGGGCAAGGCTGTTTTTT. Encoded protein: CASTGGARLFF.

The V gene is TRBV5-5, the J gene TRBJ2-3, with D possibly matching TRBD1 (6 bases). V lost 7 bases to trimming and J lost 2 bases, with 14 bases between them. The germline CDR1 and CDR2 sequences are SGHKS and YYEKEE (reference sequence). CDR3 length: 14 residues. For the CDR3, the DNA is TGTGCCAGCGGGGACATAAGTGTCACAGATACGCAGTATTTT. It encodes CASGDISVTDTQYF. Complete variable domain (other parts from reference TRBV5-5 and TRBJ2-3): DAGVTQSPTHLIKTRGQQVTLRCSPISGHKSVSWYQQVLGQGPQFIFQYYEKEERGRGNFPDRFSARQFPNYSSELNVNALLLGDSALYLCASGDISVTDTQYFGPGTRLTVL.

This sequence joins TRBV5-4 and TRBJ2-5; 7 bases agree with TRBD2. This CDR3 spans 18 amino acids. Germline lookup yields CDR1 SGHNT and CDR2 YYREEE (reference sequence). Losses at the gene ends were 0 bases for V and 3 bases for J; bases not matched to a gene: 14. The CDR3 bases are TGTGCCAGCAGCTTGGTGTCTAGCGGACCCACTCGGAAAGAGACCCAGTACTTC. Protein: CASSLVSSGPTRKETQYF.

In DNA form, the CDR3 reads TGTGCCTGGAGCGAACTAGGAGGCCAGCAGTACTTC. As protein: CAWSELGGQQYF. This rearrangement joins TRBV30 to TRBJ2-7, with D possibly matching TRBD2 (5 bases). This CDR3 spans 12 amino acids. The germline V gene has CDR1 GTSNPN and CDR2 SVGIG (reference sequence). V shed 3 bases and J shed 8 bases, with 14 bases lying between them.

The rearrangement joins TRBV3-1 (or the pseudogene TRBV3-2) to TRBJ1-4, with a weak D call TRBD1 (6 bases). The CDR3 has 14 residues. With 5 bases removed from V and 5 bases from J, the gap between germline ends came to 12 bases. Germline values: CDR1 LGHDT, CDR2 YNNKEL (reference sequence). The CDR3 spells CASSRGGVNEKLFF. The DNA for the CDR3 is TGTGCCAGCAGCAGGGGGGGTGTGAATGAAAAACTGTTTTTT.

This chain joins TRBV11-2 and TRBJ2-2, with D perhaps TRBD2 (5 bases). Germline assignment: CDR1 SGHAT and CDR2 FQNNGV. The length of the CDR3 is 15 residues. Trimming cost V 3 bases and J 2 bases, with 10 bases left between them. CDR3 loop: CASSFYGINTGELFF. For the CDR3, the DNA is TGTGCCAGCAGCTTCTACGGGATAAACACCGGGGAGCTGTTTTTT. Looking up the rest from reference TRBV11-2 and TRBJ2-2 gives the full variable domain: EAGVAQSPRYKIIEKRQSVAFWCNPISGHATLYWYQQILGQGPKLLIQFQNNGVVDDSQLPKDRFSAERLKGVDSTLKIQPAKLEDSAVYLCASSFYGINTGELFFGEGSRLTVL.

The rearrangement joins TRBV19 to TRBJ1-1; 9 nucleotides line up with TRBD1. V dropped 4 bases and J dropped 0; count of bases not matched to a gene: 9. CDR3 length equals 17 residues. Germline CDR1 reads LNHDA; CDR2 reads SQIVND (reference sequence). CDR3 amino acids: CASSTRDRVAVNTEAFF. Written as DNA, the CDR3 is TGTGCCAGTAGTACAAGGGACAGGGTGGCGGTGAACACTGAAGCTTTCTTT.